The 8 T cell receptor beta chains below all came from one sample that was sequenced in a study of blood T cell repertoires in COVID-19. Sequencing was performed with immunoSEQ multiplex PCR; in TCRdb, only in-frame clones are kept and a portion is missing. The sample records about 240,000 clones, approximately 80% being singletons. Material for sequencing was peripheral blood. The receptors shown here come from a young man who had recovered from COVID-19.

This clone was counted only a few times. The gene calls are TRBV28 and TRBJ1-2; D is uncertain. The CDR3 has 13 amino acids. Germline V gives CDR1 MDHEN, CDR2 SYDVKM. V was trimmed by 6 bases and J by 5 bases, leaving 13 bases between them. CDR3 sequence reads: CASSDSWSYGYTF. The DNA for the CDR3 is TGTGCCAGCAGCGATAGTTGGTCGTATGGCTACACCTTC.

The J gene is TRBJ1-3, the V gene TRBV5-1; TRBD1 aligns across 8 bases. CDR1 SGHRS and CDR2 YFSETQ come from the germline V gene. The CDR3 runs to 16 residues. V shed 3 bases and J 2 bases; nucleotides not matched to a gene: 7. The CDR3 sequence: CASSSGQGSTGNTIYF. The CDR3 DNA sequence: TGCGCCAGCAGCTCCGGACAGGGTTCAACTGGAAACACCATATATTTT.

This clone was counted only a few times. CDR3 sequence reads: CASRAVSTGELFF. In nucleotides, the CDR3 is TGTGCCAGCAGGGCAGTATCCACCGGGGAGCTGTTTTTT. This rearrangement joins TRBV6-5 to TRBJ2-2; D not resolved. Germline-derived CDR1 and CDR2 are MNHEY and SVGAGI. Trimming left V 6 bases short and J 4 bases short, with 9 bases between. This CDR3 spans 13 amino acids.

The chain has TRBV10-1 and TRBJ2-1, with D tentatively TRBD2 (6 bases). Trimming shortened V by 3 bases and J by 9 bases, and 12 bases separated the two germline ends. CDR3 size: 13 residues. Germline V gene data show CDR1 as WNHNN and CDR2 as SYGVQD (reference sequence). CDR3 in DNA: TGCGCCAGCAGTGATCGGGCGGGGAGTGAGCAGTTCTTC. Translated: CASSDRAGSEQFF.

The count of this clone is one. V gene TRBV3-1 (or the pseudogene TRBV3-2) combines with J gene TRBJ2-7; possible D gene TRBD2, 5 bases. In germline, CDR1 is LGHDT, CDR2 YNNKEL (reference sequence). Trimming took 3 bases from V and 6 from J, leaving 12 bases between them. The CDR3 runs 13 residues. The CDR3 coding sequence is TGTGCCAGCAGCCATTTGTCTACTAGCGAGCAGTACGTC. Protein sequence: CASSHLSTSEQYV.

The chain has TRBV5-5 and TRBJ2-1; possibly TRBD1 for D (5 bases). The CDR3 totals 13 residues. Germline CDR1 SGHKS, CDR2 YYEKEE (reference sequence). Between the trimmed V and J ends, which lost 1 base and 7 bases, there was a span of 9 bases. In DNA form, the CDR3 reads TGTGCCAGCAGCTTGTTAGGGGCGAATGAGCAGTTCTTC. This encodes CASSLLGANEQFF.

This clone was detected a few times. This chain uses TRBV6-2 or TRBV6-3 with TRBJ2-1; the D is unclear. Germline V gene lookup returns CDR1 MNHEY and CDR2 SVGEGT. The germline V and J ends were trimmed by 0 bases and 0 bases, with 3 bases remaining between them. The length of the CDR3 is 14 residues. CDR3 nucleotides: TGTGCCAGCAGTTACTCGAGCTCCTACAATGAGCAGTTCTTC. As protein: CASSYSSSYNEQFF.

The V call is TRBV6-4, the J call TRBJ2-1; 11 nucleotides align to TRBD1. Germline loops: CDR1 MRHNA, CDR2 SNTAGT. J gave up 10 bases and V 3 bases, and 8 bases lay outside the gene matches. This CDR3 is built from 15 residues. The CDR3 is CASSEEDRGLGEQFF. DNA for the CDR3: TGTGCCAGCAGTGAGGAGGACAGGGGGCTCGGGGAGCAGTTCTTC.